This T cell receptor beta chain was obtained from a study of early T cells in non-severe SARS-CoV-2 infection. The CDR3 is 13 amino acids. CDR1 and CDR2 from the germline V gene are SEHNR and FQNEAQ (reference sequence). Trimming cost V 10 bases and J 4 bases; bases outside gene matches: 3. Unique molecular identifiers were affixed to single, distinct cDNA molecules. TCRdb independently ran MiXCR on the 5' RACE reads; one entry per CDR3 protein. The sample lists some 45,000 distinct CDR3 sequences, about 6% occurring once. This clonotype came up many times. The sample in question was whole blood, obtained at baseline. The TCR was taken from an adult who was a healthcare worker with PCR-confirmed SARS-CoV-2 infection or an uninfected control (not recorded which). This chain joins TRBV7-9 and TRBJ2-1; TRBD2 matches 11 bases. This CDR3 reads CATRTSGYNEQFF. Here the CDR3 DNA reads TGTGCCACCCGGACTAGCGGGTACAATGAGCAGTTCTTC. Full variable domain (missing parts from reference TRBV7-9 and TRBJ2-1): DTGVSQNPRHKITKRGQNVTFRCDPISEHNRLYWYRQTLGQGPEFLTYFQNEAQLEKSRLLSDRFSAERPKGSFSTLEIQRTEQGDSAMYLCATRTSGYNEQFFGPGTRLTVL.